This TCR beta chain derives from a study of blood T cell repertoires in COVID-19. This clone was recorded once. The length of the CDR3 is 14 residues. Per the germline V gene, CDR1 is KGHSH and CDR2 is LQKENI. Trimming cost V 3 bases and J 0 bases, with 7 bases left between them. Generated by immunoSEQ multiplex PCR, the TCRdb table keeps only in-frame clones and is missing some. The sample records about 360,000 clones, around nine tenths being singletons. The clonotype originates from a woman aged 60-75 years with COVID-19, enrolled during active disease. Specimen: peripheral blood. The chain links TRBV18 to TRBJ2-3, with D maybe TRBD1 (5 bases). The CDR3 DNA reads TGTGCCAGCTCACCGACAGTCAGCACAGATACGCAGTATTTT. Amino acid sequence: CASSPTVSTDTQYF.